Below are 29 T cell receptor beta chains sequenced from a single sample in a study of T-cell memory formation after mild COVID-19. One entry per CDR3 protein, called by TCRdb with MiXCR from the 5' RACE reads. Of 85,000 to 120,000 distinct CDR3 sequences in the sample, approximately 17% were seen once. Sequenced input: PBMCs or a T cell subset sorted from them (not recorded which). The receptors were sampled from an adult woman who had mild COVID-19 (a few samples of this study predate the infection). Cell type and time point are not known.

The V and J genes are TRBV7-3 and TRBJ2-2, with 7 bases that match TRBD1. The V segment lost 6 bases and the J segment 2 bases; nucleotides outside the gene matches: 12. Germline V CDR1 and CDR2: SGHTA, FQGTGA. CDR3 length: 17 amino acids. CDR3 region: CASSMGQPSINTGELFF. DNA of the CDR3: TGTGCCAGCAGTATGGGACAGCCCTCCATTAACACCGGGGAGCTGTTTTTT.

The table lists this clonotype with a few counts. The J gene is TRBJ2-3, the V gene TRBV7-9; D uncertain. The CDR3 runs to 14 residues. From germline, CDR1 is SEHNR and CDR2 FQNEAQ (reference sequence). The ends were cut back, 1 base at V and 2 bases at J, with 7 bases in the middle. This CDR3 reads CASSLVTPTDTQYF. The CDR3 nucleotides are TGTGCCAGCAGCTTAGTCACCCCCACAGATACGCAGTATTTT.

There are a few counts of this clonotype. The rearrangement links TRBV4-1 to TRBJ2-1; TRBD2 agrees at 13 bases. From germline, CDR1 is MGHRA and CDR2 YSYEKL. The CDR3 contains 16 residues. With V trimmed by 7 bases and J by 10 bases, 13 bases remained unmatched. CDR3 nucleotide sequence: TGCGCCAGCACTCACGGGGGGACTAGCGGGGTAGGGGAGCAGTTCTTC. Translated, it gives CASTHGGTSGVGEQFF.

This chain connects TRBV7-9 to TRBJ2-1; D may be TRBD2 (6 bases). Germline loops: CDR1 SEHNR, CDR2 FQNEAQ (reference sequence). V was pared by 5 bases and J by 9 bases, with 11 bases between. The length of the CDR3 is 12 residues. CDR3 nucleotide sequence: TGTGCCAGCAGCCTACCTAGCGCTGAGCAGTTCTTC. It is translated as CASSLPSAEQFF. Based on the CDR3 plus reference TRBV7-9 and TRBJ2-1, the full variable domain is DTGVSQNPRHKITKRGQNVTFRCDPISEHNRLYWYRQTLGQGPEFLTYFQNEAQLEKSRLLSDRFSAERPKGSFSTLEIQRTEQGDSAMYLCASSLPSAEQFFGPGTRLTVL.

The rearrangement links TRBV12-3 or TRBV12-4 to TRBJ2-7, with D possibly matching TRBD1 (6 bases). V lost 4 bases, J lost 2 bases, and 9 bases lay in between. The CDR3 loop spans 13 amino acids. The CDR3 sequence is CASSWAGAYEQYF. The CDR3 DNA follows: TGTGCCAGCAGTTGGGCAGGGGCCTACGAGCAGTACTTC.

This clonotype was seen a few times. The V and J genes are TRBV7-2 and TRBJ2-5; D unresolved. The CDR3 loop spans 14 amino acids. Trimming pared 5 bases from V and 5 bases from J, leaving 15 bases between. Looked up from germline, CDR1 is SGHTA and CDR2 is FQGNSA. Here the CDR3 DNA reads TGTGCCAGCAGCCACCCTTCCGTAAGGGAGACCCAGTACTTC. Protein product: CASSHPSVRETQYF.

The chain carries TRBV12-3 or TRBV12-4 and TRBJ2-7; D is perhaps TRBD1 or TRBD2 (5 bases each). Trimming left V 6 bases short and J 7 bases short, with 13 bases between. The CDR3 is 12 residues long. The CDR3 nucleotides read TGTGCCAGCAGACTAGGGGTCGGGGAGCAGTACTTC. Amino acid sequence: CASRLGVGEQYF.

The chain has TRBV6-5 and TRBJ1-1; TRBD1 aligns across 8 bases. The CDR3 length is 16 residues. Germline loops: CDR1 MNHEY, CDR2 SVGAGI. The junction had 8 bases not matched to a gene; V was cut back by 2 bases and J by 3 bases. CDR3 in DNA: TGTGCCAGCAGTTACCTGGACAGGGTATGGGACACTGAAGCTTTCTTT. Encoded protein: CASSYLDRVWDTEAFF.

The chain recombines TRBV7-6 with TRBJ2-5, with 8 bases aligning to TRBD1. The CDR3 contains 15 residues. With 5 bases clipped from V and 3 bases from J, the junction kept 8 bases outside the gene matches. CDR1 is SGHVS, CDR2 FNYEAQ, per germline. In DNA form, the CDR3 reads TGTGCCAGCAGCCTGGGCGGGACAGGAGAAGAGACCCAGTACTTC. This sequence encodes CASSLGGTGEETQYF. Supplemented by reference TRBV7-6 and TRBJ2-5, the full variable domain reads GAGVSQSPRYKVTKRGQDVALRCDPISGHVSLYWYRQALGQGPEFLTYFNYEAQQDKSGLPNDRFSAERPEGSISTLTIQRTEQRDSAMYRCASSLGGTGEETQYFGPGTRLLVL.

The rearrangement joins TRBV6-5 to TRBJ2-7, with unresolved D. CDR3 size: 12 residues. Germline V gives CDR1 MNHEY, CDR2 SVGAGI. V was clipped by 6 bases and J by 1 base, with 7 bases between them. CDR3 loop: CASSSTSYEQYF. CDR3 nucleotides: TGTGCCAGCAGCTCTACGTCCTACGAGCAGTACTTC.

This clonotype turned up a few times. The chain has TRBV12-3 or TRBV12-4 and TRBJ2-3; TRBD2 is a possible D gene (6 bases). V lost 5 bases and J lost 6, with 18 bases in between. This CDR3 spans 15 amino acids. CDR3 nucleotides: TGTGCCAGCAGTCTCTTCGGGACTCCGGGGGATACGCAGTATTTT. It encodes CASSLFGTPGDTQYF.

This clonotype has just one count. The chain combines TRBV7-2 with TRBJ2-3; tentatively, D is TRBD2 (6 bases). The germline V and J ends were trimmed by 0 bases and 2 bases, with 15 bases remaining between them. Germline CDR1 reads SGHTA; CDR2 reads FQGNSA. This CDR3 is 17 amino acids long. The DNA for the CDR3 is TGTGCCAGCAGCTTAGCGGGACTCCCAACGTACACAGATACGCAGTATTTT. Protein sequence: CASSLAGLPTYTDTQYF.

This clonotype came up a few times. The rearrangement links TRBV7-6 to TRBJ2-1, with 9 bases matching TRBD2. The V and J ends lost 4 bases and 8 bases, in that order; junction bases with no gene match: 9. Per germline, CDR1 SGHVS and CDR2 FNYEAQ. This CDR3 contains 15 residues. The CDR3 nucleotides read TGTGCCAGCAGCTCCCATTGGACTAGCGCCGATGAGCAGTTCTTC. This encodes CASSSHWTSADEQFF.

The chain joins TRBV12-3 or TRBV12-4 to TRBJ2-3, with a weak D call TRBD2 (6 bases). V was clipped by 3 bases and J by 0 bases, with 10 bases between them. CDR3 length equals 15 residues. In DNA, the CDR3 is TGTGCCAGCAGTTTTTTAGCGGCGAGCACAGATACGCAGTATTTT. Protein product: CASSFLAASTDTQYF.

The CDR3 DNA follows: TGTGCCAGCAGCTTAGAACTAGCGGGCTACGAGCAGTACTTC. Protein sequence: CASSLELAGYEQYF. The chain recombines TRBV7-6 with TRBJ2-7, with 9 nucleotides matching TRBD2. Per the germline V gene, CDR1 is SGHVS and CDR2 is FNYEAQ. V gave up 1 base and J gave up 3 bases; unmatched junction bases: 1. This CDR3 is 14 amino acids long.

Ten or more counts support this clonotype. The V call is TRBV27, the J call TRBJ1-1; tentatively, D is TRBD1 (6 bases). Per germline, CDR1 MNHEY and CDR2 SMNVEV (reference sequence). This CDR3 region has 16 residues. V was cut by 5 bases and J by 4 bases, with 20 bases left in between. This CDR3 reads CASSSPTGSPSTEAFF. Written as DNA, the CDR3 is TGTGCCAGCAGTAGCCCCACAGGGTCCCCGAGCACTGAAGCTTTCTTT.

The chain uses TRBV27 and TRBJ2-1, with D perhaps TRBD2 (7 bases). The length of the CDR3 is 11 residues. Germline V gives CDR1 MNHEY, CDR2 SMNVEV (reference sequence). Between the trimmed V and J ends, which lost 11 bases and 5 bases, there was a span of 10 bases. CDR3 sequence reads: CAAGAHNEQFF. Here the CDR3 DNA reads TGTGCCGCGGGGGCCCACAATGAGCAGTTCTTC.

The CDR3 DNA reads TGTGCCAGCCGCAAGGACAGGGGGGGAGAGCAGTTCTTC. It yields the protein CASRKDRGGEQFF. The chain links TRBV7-9 to TRBJ2-1, with TRBD1 identical over 10 bases. Germline CDR1 reads SEHNR; CDR2 reads FQNEAQ (reference sequence). V was clipped by 8 bases and J by 10 bases; unmatched bases: 8. This CDR3 has 13 amino acids.

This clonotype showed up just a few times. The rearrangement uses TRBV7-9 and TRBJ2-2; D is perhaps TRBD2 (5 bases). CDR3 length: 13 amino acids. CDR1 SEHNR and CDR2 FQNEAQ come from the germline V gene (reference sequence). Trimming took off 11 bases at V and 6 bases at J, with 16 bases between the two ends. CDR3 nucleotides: TGTGCCTGCAATTTGGGGAGTGCCGGGGAGCTGTTTTTT. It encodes CACNLGSAGELFF. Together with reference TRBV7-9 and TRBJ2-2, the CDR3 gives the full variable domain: DTGVSQNPRHKITKRGQNVTFRCDPISEHNRLYWYRQTLGQGPEFLTYFQNEAQLEKSRLLSDRFSAERPKGSFSTLEIQRTEQGDSAMYLCACNLGSAGELFFGEGSRLTVL.

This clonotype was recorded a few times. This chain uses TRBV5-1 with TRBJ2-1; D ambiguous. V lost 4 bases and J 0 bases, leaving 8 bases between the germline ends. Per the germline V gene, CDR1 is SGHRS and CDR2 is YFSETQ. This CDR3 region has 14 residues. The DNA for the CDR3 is TGCGCCAGCAGCCCCCTTAGCTCCTACAATGAGCAGTTCTTC. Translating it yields CASSPLSSYNEQFF.

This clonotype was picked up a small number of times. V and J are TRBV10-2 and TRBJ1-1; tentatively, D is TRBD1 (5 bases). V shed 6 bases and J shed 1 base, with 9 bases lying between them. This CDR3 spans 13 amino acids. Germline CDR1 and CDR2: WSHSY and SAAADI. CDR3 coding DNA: TGCGCCAGCAGGGGCCAGGGGAACACTGAAGCTTTCTTT. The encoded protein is CASRGQGNTEAFF.

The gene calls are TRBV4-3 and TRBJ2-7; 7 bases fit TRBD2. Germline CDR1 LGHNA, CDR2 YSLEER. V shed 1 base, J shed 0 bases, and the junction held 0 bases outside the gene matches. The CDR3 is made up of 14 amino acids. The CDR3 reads CASSQASGSYEQYF. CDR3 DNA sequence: TGCGCCAGCAGCCAAGCTAGCGGCTCCTACGAGCAGTACTTC.

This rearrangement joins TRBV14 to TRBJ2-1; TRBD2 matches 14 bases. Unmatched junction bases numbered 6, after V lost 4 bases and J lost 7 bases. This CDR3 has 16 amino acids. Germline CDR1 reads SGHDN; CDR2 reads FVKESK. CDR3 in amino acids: CASSPGLAGVSNEQFF. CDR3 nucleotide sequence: TGTGCCAGCAGCCCGGGACTAGCGGGAGTGAGTAATGAGCAGTTCTTC.

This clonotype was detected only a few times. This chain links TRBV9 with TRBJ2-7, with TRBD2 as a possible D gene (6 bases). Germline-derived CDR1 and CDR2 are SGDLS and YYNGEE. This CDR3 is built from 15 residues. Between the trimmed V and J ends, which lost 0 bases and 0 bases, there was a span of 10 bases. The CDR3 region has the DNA TGTGCCAGCAGCGTAGCGCACGGGAGCTCCTACGAGCAGTACTTC. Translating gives CASSVAHGSSYEQYF.

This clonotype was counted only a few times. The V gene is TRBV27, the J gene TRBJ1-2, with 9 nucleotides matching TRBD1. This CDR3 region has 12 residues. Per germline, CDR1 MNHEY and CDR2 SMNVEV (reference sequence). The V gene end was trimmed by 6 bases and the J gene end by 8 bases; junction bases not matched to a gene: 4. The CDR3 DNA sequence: TGTGCCAGCAGGACAGGGGGAAGCGGCTACACCTTC. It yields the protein CASRTGGSGYTF.

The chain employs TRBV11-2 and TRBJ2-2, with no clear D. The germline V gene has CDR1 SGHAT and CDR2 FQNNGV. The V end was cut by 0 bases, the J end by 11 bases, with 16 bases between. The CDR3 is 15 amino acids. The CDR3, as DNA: TGTGCCAGCAGCTTAGATCTTTTCAGGATTCCTGAGCTGTTTTTT. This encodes CASSLDLFRIPELFF.

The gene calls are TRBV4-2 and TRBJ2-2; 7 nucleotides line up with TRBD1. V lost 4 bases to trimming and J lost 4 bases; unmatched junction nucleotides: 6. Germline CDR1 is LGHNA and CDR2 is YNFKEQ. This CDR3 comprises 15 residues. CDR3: CASSPGTDGTGELFF. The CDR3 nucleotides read TGTGCCAGCAGCCCAGGGACAGACGGCACCGGGGAGCTGTTTTTT.

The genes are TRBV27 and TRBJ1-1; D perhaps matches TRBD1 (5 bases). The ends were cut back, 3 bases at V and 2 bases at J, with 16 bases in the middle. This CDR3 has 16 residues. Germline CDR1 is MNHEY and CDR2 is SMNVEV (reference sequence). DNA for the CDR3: TGTGCCAGCAGTTTTTTAAGGGGAGCAGGAAACACTGAAGCTTTCTTT. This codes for CASSFLRGAGNTEAFF.

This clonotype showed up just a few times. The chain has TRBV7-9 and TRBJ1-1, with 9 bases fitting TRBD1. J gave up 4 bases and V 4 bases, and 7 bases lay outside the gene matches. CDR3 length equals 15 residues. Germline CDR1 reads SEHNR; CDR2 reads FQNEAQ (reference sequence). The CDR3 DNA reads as TGTGCCAGCAGCTCCACAGGGGGCGCGGGCACTGAAGCTTTCTTT. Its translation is CASSSTGGAGTEAFF.